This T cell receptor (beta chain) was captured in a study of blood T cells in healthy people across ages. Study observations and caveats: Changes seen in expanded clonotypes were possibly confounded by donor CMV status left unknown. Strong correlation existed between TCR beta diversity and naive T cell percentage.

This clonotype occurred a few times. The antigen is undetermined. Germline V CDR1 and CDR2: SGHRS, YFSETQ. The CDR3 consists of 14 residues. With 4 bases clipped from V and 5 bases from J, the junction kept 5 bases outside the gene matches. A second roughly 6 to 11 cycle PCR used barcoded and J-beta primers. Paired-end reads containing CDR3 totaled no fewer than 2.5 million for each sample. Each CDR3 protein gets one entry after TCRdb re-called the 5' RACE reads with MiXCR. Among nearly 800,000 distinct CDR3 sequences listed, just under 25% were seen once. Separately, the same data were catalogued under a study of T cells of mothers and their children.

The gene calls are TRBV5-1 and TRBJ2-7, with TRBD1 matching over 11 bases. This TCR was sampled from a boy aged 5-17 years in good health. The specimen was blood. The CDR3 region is CASSTGQGAHEQYF. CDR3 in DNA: TGCGCCAGCAGCACAGGACAGGGGGCCCACGAGCAGTACTTC.